The sequence of this T cell receptor beta chain was determined in a study of liver allograft versus peripheral blood T cells. Study as a whole: Repertoires from peripheral blood of liver transplant recipients were compared with those inside their transplanted livers. Broader study findings: Repertoires of T cell receptors that resided inside liver allografts reportedly differed from those in peripheral blood.

The CDR3 has 20 amino acids. J was trimmed by 0 bases and V by 3 bases; bases with no gene match: 12. Remarks on this clonotype: Its specificity is not known.

MiXCR, applied by TCRdb to the reads, yields one record per CDR3 protein. Of approximately 10,000 distinct CDR3 sequences listed, 18% are singletons. This sequence originates from a human patient who had a liver transplant. Some T cells may be the graft donor's. The genes are TRBV12-3 or TRBV12-4 and TRBJ2-6, with 9 bases aligning to TRBD1. CDR3 residues: CASSFGTGSMGISGANVLTF. Written as DNA, the CDR3 is TGTGCCAGCAGTTTCGGGACAGGGAGTATGGGGATCTCTGGGGCCAACGTCCTGACTTTC.